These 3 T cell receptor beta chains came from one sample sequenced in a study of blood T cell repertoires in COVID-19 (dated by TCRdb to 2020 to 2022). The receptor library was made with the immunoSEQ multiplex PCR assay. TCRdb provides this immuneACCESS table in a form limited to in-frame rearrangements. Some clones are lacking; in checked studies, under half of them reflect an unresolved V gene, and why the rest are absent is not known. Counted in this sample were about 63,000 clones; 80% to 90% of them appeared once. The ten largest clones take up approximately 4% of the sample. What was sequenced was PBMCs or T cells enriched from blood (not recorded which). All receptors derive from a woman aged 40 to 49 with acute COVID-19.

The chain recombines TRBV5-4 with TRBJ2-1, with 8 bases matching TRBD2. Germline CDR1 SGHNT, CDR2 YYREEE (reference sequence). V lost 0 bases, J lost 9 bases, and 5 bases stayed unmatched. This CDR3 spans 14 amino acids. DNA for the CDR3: TGTGCCAGCAGCTTGGTGACTAGCGCGAGTGAGCAGTTCTTC. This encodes CASSLVTSASEQFF.

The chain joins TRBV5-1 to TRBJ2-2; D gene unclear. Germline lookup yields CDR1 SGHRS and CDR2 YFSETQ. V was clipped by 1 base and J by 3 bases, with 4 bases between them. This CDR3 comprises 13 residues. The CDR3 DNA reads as TGCGCCAGCAGCTTGAGCCACACCGGGGAGCTGTTTTTT. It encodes CASSLSHTGELFF.

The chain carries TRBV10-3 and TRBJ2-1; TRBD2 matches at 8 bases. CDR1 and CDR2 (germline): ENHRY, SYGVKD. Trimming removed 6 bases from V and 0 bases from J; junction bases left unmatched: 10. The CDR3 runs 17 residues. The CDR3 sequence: CAIRSDGGGPSYNEQFF. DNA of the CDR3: TGTGCCATCAGATCTGACGGGGGGGGACCCTCCTACAATGAGCAGTTCTTC.